Shown below are 28 T cell receptor beta chains from a single sample sequenced in a study of blood T cell repertoires in COVID-19. Using immunoSEQ multiplex PCR, the repertoire was profiled, and TCRdb retains in-frame clones only, with some absent. The sample has about 140,000 clones, roughly 85% seen once; the top ten hold approximately 3.6%. The sample consisted of peripheral blood. These receptors were taken from a man aged 55-75 years with acute or convalescent COVID-19.

In the case of this clone: The identical CDR3 is also encoded by other nucleotide sequences in the sample. J is TRBJ1-5 and V is TRBV2; 7 bases are a match to TRBD1. The CDR3 runs to 14 residues. In germline, CDR1 is SNHLY, CDR2 FYNNEI. V dropped 3 bases and J dropped 6; count of bases not matched to a gene: 5. The CDR3 here is CASSDRGVGQPQHF. CDR3 nucleotides: TGTGCCAGCAGTGACAGGGGGGTGGGTCAGCCCCAGCATTTT.

The rearrangement links TRBV6-2 or TRBV6-3 to TRBJ2-1; TRBD2 aligns across 10 bases. The germline V gene encodes CDR1 MNHEY and CDR2 SVGEGT. CDR3 length equals 17 residues. V lost 5 bases, J lost 3 bases, and 10 bases stayed unmatched. This chain's CDR3 is CASSARTSGSFYNEQFF. The CDR3 DNA is TGTGCCAGCAGTGCCCGGACTAGCGGCTCCTTCTACAATGAGCAGTTCTTC.

The chain recombines TRBV15 with TRBJ2-1, with D perhaps TRBD1 (6 bases). The CDR3 loop spans 16 amino acids. V lost 0 bases to trimming and J lost 2 bases, with 11 bases between them. In germline, CDR1 is LNHNV, CDR2 YYDKDF (reference sequence). The DNA of the CDR3 is TGTGCCACCAGCAGAGAGAGGGGGAGCCCCTACAATGAGCAGTTCTTC. Its translation: CATSRERGSPYNEQFF.

Concerning this clone: Distinct nucleotide sequences in the sample also encode this CDR3. The chain employs TRBV14 and TRBJ1-4; D may be TRBD1 (5 bases). Germline loops: CDR1 SGHDN, CDR2 FVKESK. V was cut by 3 bases and J by 7 bases, with 9 bases left in between. The CDR3 is made up of 13 amino acids. The CDR3 sequence: CASSQGRGEKLFF. CDR3 nucleotides: TGTGCCAGCAGCCAGGGGAGGGGTGAAAAACTGTTTTTT.

The chain is built from TRBV5-6 and TRBJ1-2; D unclear. Germline V gene data show CDR1 as SGHDT and CDR2 as YYEEEE. V lost 0 bases, J lost 5 bases, and 11 bases lay in between. The CDR3 is 14 amino acids. The CDR3 is CASSLDRSGYGYTF. As DNA, the CDR3 is TGTGCCAGCAGCTTGGACCGTTCGGGATATGGCTACACCTTC.

Concerning this clone: This sample includes further DNA sequences coding for the same CDR3. The chain couples TRBV7-8 to TRBJ2-5, with 8 bases that match TRBD1. CDR3 size: 14 residues. The germline V gene has CDR1 SGHVS and CDR2 FQNEAQ. Trimming at V came to 5 bases and at J to 2 bases, leaving 4 bases not matched to a gene. CDR3 DNA: TGTGCCAGCAGCCTCGGACAGGGACAAGAGACCCAGTACTTC. Translated, it gives CASSLGQGQETQYF.

The chain is built from TRBV2 and TRBJ2-2, with D maybe TRBD1 (5 bases). Trimming removed 4 bases at V and 7 bases at J, with 13 bases between. The CDR3 has 14 residues. Germline CDR1 is SNHLY and CDR2 is FYNNEI. For the CDR3, the DNA is TGTGCCAGCAGTGGGTTAGGGGTTGACGGGGAGCTGTTTTTT. This codes for CASSGLGVDGELFF.

Written as DNA, the CDR3 is TGTGCCAGCAGCGTAGAGGTTTTGACTAGCGGCAATGAGCAGTTCTTC. Its translation: CASSVEVLTSGNEQFF. V and J are TRBV9 and TRBJ2-1; the match to TRBD2 covers 9 bases. V shed 0 bases, J shed 6 bases, and the junction held 7 bases outside the gene matches. The germline V gene encodes CDR1 SGDLS and CDR2 YYNGEE. The CDR3 runs 16 residues.

This rearrangement joins TRBV30 to TRBJ1-1; D perhaps matches TRBD1 (5 bases). V shed 2 bases and J shed 5 bases, with 18 bases lying between them. The germline V gene has CDR1 GTSNPN and CDR2 SVGIG (reference sequence). CDR3 length equals 15 residues. The CDR3 protein is CAWSHSASGRTEAFF. In DNA, the CDR3 is TGTGCCTGGAGTCACTCGGCCTCAGGGAGGACTGAAGCTTTCTTT.

V is TRBV6-1 and J is TRBJ1-1; tentatively, D is TRBD1 (6 bases). The CDR3 runs 14 residues. Per the germline V gene, CDR1 is MNHNS and CDR2 is SASEGT. V shed 4 bases and J shed 2 bases, with 11 bases lying between them. The CDR3 sequence is CASSVAGANTEAFF. CDR3 nucleotides: TGTGCCAGCAGTGTAGCAGGGGCCAACACTGAAGCTTTCTTT.

The genes are TRBV7-8 and TRBJ2-2, with D possibly matching TRBD2 (6 bases). The CDR3 spans 16 residues. V dropped 5 bases and J dropped 0 bases, with 13 bases sitting between them. The V gene's germline CDR1 is SGHVS and CDR2 FQNEAQ. CDR3: CASSKSIAANTGELFF. The DNA for the CDR3 is TGTGCCAGCAGCAAGAGTATAGCGGCGAACACCGGGGAGCTGTTTTTT.

J is TRBJ2-7 and V is TRBV6-5, with 8 bases identical to TRBD1. The germline V gene encodes CDR1 MNHEY and CDR2 SVGAGI. The CDR3 has 14 residues. After removal of 7 bases from V and 1 base from J, the junction contained 6 bases not matched to a gene. The CDR3 spells CASTRQGPSYEQYF. CDR3 DNA: TGTGCCAGCACTAGACAGGGGCCGTCCTACGAGCAGTACTTC.

The chain employs TRBV7-2 and TRBJ1-3; the D is unclear. The CDR3 is 16 amino acids. V was trimmed by 7 bases and J by 2 bases, leaving 18 bases between them. In germline, CDR1 is SGHTA, CDR2 FQGNSA. CDR3 region: CASTAFPGVPGNTIYF. Here the CDR3 DNA reads TGTGCCAGCACCGCCTTCCCCGGGGTTCCTGGAAACACCATATATTTT.

The chain joins TRBV5-4 to TRBJ2-3; TRBD1 is a possible D gene (6 bases). V shed 3 bases and J shed 2 bases, with 10 bases lying between them. The germline CDR1 and CDR2 sequences are SGHNT and YYREEE (reference sequence). The CDR3 totals 14 residues. The DNA for the CDR3 is TGTGCCAGCAGCTGGGACAAATTCACAGATACGCAGTATTTT. This encodes CASSWDKFTDTQYF.

The CDR3 region has the DNA TGTGCCAGCAGTGTTCAGGGCTTGGCTGAAGCTTTCTTT. This translates into CASSVQGLAEAFF. The chain combines TRBV2 with TRBJ1-1, with D possibly TRBD1 on 5 matching bases. The V gene lost 4 bases and the J gene lost 6 bases, with 12 bases spanning the gap. Looked up from germline, CDR1 is SNHLY and CDR2 is FYNNEI. The CDR3 covers 13 residues.

This clone was counted a single time. This chain joins TRBV5-8 and TRBJ1-1; D gene unclear. Trimming pared 0 bases from V and 0 bases from J, leaving 6 bases between. The germline V gene encodes CDR1 SGHTS and CDR2 YDEGEE. CDR3 length: 14 amino acids. The CDR3 DNA follows: TGTGCCAGCAGCTTGGAGCCTTTGAACACTGAAGCTTTCTTT. It encodes CASSLEPLNTEAFF.

This chain connects TRBV3-1 (or the pseudogene TRBV3-2) to TRBJ2-7, with 12 bases that match TRBD2. V shed 4 bases, J shed 3 bases, and the junction held 7 bases outside the gene matches. Germline V lookup: CDR1 LGHDT, CDR2 YNNKEL (reference sequence). CDR3 size: 16 residues. DNA for the CDR3: TGTGCCAGCAGCCTACCGGGACTAGCGGGCTTCTACGAGCAGTACTTC. Amino acids: CASSLPGLAGFYEQYF.

The rearrangement uses TRBV19 and TRBJ1-1; 10 bases are a match to TRBD1. V shed 1 base and J 10 bases; nucleotides not matched to a gene: 12. The CDR3 has 16 amino acids. The germline V gene encodes CDR1 LNHDA and CDR2 SQIVND (reference sequence). CDR3 sequence: CASSIGVRQGAWRAFF. CDR3 nucleotide sequence: TGTGCCAGTAGTATAGGAGTGAGACAGGGGGCGTGGAGAGCTTTCTTT.

This clone was observed a single time. The chain combines TRBV6-5 with TRBJ2-5; 9 positions match TRBD1. CDR1 and CDR2 (germline): MNHEY, SVGAGI. CDR3 size: 15 residues. V trimming: 9 bases; J trimming: 1 base; junction bases outside the gene matches: 9. The CDR3 region has the DNA TGTGCCAGTATGCCGGGACAGGGACGCCAAGAGACCCAGTACTTC. This codes for CASMPGQGRQETQYF.

The rearrangement joins TRBV11-1 to TRBJ2-7, with D perhaps matching TRBD1 (6 bases). From germline, CDR1 is SGHAT and CDR2 FQDESV (reference sequence). This CDR3 has 15 residues. Trimming removed 4 bases from V and 2 bases from J, with 15 bases in between. CDR3 DNA: TGTGCCAGCAGCTCCCTGAGGGGGAGTGCCTACGAGCAGTACTTC. Its protein product is CASSSLRGSAYEQYF.

J is TRBJ2-2 and V is TRBV4-1; 10 nucleotides match TRBD1. V dropped 4 bases and J dropped 6; count of bases not matched to a gene: 17. CDR3 length: 19 residues. CDR1 and CDR2 (germline): MGHRA, YSYEKL. The CDR3 spells CASSRVAGTGVGSAGELFF. The CDR3 DNA reads as TGCGCCAGCAGCCGCGTAGCCGGGACAGGGGTGGGCAGCGCCGGGGAGCTGTTTTTT.

V and J are TRBV6-2 or TRBV6-3 and TRBJ2-1, with 14 bases matching TRBD2. CDR1 and CDR2 (germline): MNHEY, SVGEGT. The CDR3 is made up of 16 amino acids. The junction had 3 bases not matched to a gene; V was cut back by 2 bases and J by 6 bases. Here the CDR3 reads CASSYAGTSGSNEQFF. CDR3 DNA sequence: TGTGCCAGCAGTTACGCCGGGACTAGCGGGAGCAATGAGCAGTTCTTC.

The genes are TRBV4-3 and TRBJ2-2; tentatively, D is TRBD2 (5 bases). V lost 3 bases and J lost 4, with 15 bases in between. The V gene's germline CDR1 is LGHNA and CDR2 YSLEER. The CDR3 contains 16 residues. The CDR3 sequence is CASSHPEGVVTGELFF. The CDR3 DNA sequence: TGCGCCAGCAGCCATCCCGAGGGAGTTGTCACCGGGGAGCTGTTTTTT.

V gene TRBV5-5 combines with J gene TRBJ1-5; TRBD1 aligns across 7 bases. CDR1 SGHKS and CDR2 YYEKEE come from the germline V gene (reference sequence). This CDR3 has 15 residues. V gave up 1 base and J gave up 6 bases; unmatched junction bases: 7. DNA of the CDR3: TGTGCCAGCAGCTTGAGGCAGGGGGACTCTCAGCCCCAGCATTTT. This translates into CASSLRQGDSQPQHF.

The genes are TRBV28 and TRBJ1-1, with D unclear. The CDR3 length is 14 residues. The germline V and J ends were trimmed by 4 bases and 6 bases, with 15 bases remaining between them. Germline CDR1 and CDR2: MDHEN and SYDVKM. The CDR3 sequence is CASSSPGVLPEAFF. The CDR3 DNA reads as TGTGCCAGCAGTTCCCCCGGGGTCCTTCCTGAAGCTTTCTTT.

The V call is TRBV3-1 (or the pseudogene TRBV3-2), the J call TRBJ2-1; D is possibly TRBD1 (5 bases). V lost 1 base, J lost 9 bases, and 13 bases lay in between. Germline CDR1 is LGHDT and CDR2 is YNNKEL (reference sequence). The CDR3 contains 14 residues. The CDR3 is CASSQAGATGEQFF. The CDR3, as DNA: TGTGCCAGCAGCCAAGCTGGGGCGACGGGTGAGCAGTTCTTC.

This chain uses TRBV30 with TRBJ1-2, with 7 bases lining up with TRBD1. The V segment lost 3 bases and the J segment 1 base; nucleotides outside the gene matches: 17. The CDR3 contains 18 residues. Germline V gene sequence: CDR1 GTSNPN, CDR2 SVGIG (reference sequence). CDR3 in amino acids: CAWSGERGRQGHNYGYTF. CDR3 DNA sequence: TGTGCCTGGAGCGGGGAGAGGGGGCGGCAAGGCCATAACTATGGCTACACCTTC.

The rearrangement uses TRBV7-9 and TRBJ2-1; D unclear. This CDR3 has 11 residues. V lost 5 bases and J lost 16, with 15 bases in between. The V gene's germline CDR1 is SEHNR and CDR2 FQNEAQ (reference sequence). CDR3 bases: TGTGCCAGCAGCCGAGACACCTCCCTCTTCTTC. Amino acid sequence: CASSRDTSLFF. The whole variable domain, remainder taken from reference TRBV7-9 and TRBJ2-1, is DTGVSQNPRHKITKRGQNVTFRCDPISEHNRLYWYRQTLGQGPEFLTYFQNEAQLEKSRLLSDRFSAERPKGSFSTLEIQRTEQGDSAMYLCASSRDTSLFFGPGTRLTVL.